This T cell receptor beta chain was retrieved from a study of control samples from healthy donors and cancer patients. TCRdb keeps only in-frame clones here, not all; method: immunoSEQ multiplex PCR. The sample contains around 150,000 clones, around 96% of which appear only once. The CDR3 has 11 amino acids. Trimming stripped 3 bases from V and 5 bases from J, with 5 bases between. The germline CDR1 and CDR2 sequences are SGHRS and YFSETQ. The genes are TRBV5-1 and TRBJ2-5; D ambiguous. This TCR derives from a middle-aged woman in good health. Material: blood. In DNA form, the CDR3 reads TGCGCCAGCAGCTCTATGGAGACCCAGTACTTC. Its translation: CASSSMETQYF.